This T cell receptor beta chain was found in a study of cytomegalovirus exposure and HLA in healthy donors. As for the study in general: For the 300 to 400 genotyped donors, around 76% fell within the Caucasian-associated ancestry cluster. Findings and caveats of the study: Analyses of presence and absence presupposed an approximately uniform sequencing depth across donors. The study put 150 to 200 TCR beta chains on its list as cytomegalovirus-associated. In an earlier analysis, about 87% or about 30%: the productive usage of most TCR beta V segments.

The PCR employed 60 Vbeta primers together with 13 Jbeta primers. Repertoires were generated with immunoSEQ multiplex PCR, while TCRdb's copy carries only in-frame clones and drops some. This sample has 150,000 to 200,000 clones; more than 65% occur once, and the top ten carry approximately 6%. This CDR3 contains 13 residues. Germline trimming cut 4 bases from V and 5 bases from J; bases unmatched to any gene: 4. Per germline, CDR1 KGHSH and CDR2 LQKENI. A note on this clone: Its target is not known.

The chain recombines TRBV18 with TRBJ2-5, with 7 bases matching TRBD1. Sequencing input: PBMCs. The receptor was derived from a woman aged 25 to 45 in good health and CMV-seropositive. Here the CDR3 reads CASSLQGLETQYF. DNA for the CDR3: TGTGCCAGCTCACTACAGGGGCTGGAGACCCAGTACTTC. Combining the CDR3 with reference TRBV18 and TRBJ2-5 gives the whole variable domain NAGVMQNPRHLVRRRGQEARLRCSPMKGHSHVYWYRQLPEEGLKFMVYLQKENIIDESGMPKERFSAEFPKEGPSILRIQQVVRGDSAAYFCASSLQGLETQYFGPGTRLLVL.